These 32 T cell receptor beta chains were sequenced from one sample in a study of T cells after yellow fever vaccination. TCRdb re-called the 5' RACE reads with MiXCR, one entry per CDR3 protein. The table shows hundreds of thousands of distinct CDR3 sequences, with 13% occurring only once. This sample comprised PBMCs, obtained on the day of the yellow fever booster vaccination. Every receptor here comes from a man aged 30 to 45 who received the YFV17D yellow fever vaccine.

In this sample, this clonotype turned up a few times. The J gene is TRBJ2-1, the V gene TRBV14; D may be TRBD2 (6 bases). There are 15 residues in the CDR3. Germline lookup yields CDR1 SGHDN and CDR2 FVKESK. V gave up 4 bases and J gave up 4 bases, with 14 bases separating them. The CDR3 DNA reads TGTGCCAGCAGCCCCTTGCAGCGGGCTTACAATGAGCAGTTCTTC. This encodes CASSPLQRAYNEQFF.

This clonotype was observed a handful of times. The V call is TRBV20-1, the J call TRBJ2-2; D perhaps matches TRBD2 (6 bases). V was cut by 3 bases and J by 7 bases, with 15 bases left in between. The CDR3 totals 14 residues. The germline gives CDR1 DFQATT, CDR2 SNEGSKA (reference sequence). CDR3 region: CSASFPRGHGELFF. CDR3 sequence (DNA): TGCAGTGCTAGTTTCCCGCGGGGTCACGGGGAGCTGTTTTTT.

The V call is TRBV6-2 or TRBV6-3, the J call TRBJ2-5; 10 nucleotides align to TRBD2. Germline CDR1 MNHEY, CDR2 SVGEGT. The CDR3 extends over 14 amino acids. J was trimmed by 4 bases and V by 6 bases; bases with no gene match: 5. CDR3 loop: CASRIVAGGETQYF. The DNA of the CDR3 is TGTGCCAGCAGAATAGTAGCGGGAGGAGAGACCCAGTACTTC.

This clonotype appeared a few times. V gene TRBV20-1 combines with J gene TRBJ2-7; D is unclear. V dropped 4 bases and J dropped 5 bases, with 6 bases sitting between them. CDR3 size: 10 residues. Per germline, CDR1 DFQATT and CDR2 SNEGSKA (reference sequence). This CDR3 is CSAKGNEQYF. As DNA, the CDR3 is TGCAGTGCTAAAGGGAACGAGCAGTACTTC.

The chain uses TRBV21-1 and TRBJ2-7. TRBV21-1 is a pseudogene. The CDR3 runs 14 residues. CDR3 in DNA: TGTGCCAGCCGTCTGATCCCACTTGCGTGTTCGGAGTACTTC. Translating gives CASRLIPLACSEYF.

The chain combines TRBV5-1 with TRBJ2-3; 8 positions agree with TRBD2. The V segment lost 4 bases and the J segment 5 bases; nucleotides outside the gene matches: 12. The CDR3 covers 16 residues. The germline V gene encodes CDR1 SGHRS and CDR2 YFSETQ. CDR3 amino acids: CASSILPGGPGDTQYF. CDR3 nucleotide sequence: TGCGCCAGCAGCATCCTCCCGGGAGGGCCAGGAGATACGCAGTATTTT.

This clonotype was detected a few times. This rearrangement joins TRBV20-1 to TRBJ2-3; a possible D gene is TRBD2 (5 bases). Germline assignment: CDR1 DFQATT and CDR2 SNEGSKA (reference sequence). CDR3 length equals 12 residues. V gave up 1 base and J gave up 8 bases, with 10 bases separating them. This CDR3 reads CSARAPRGTQYF. In nucleotides, the CDR3 is TGCAGTGCTAGAGCCCCCCGGGGTACGCAGTATTTT.

This clonotype was counted only a few times. One end of the junction is discordant with germline, which a read error may explain. The V gene is TRBV7-7, the J gene TRBJ2-3; D possibly corresponds to TRBD2 (6 bases). This CDR3 is 13 amino acids long. From germline, CDR1 is SSHAT and CDR2 FNYEAQ (reference sequence). The CDR3 DNA is TGTGCTAGCAGCACTAGCCCCACAGATACGCAGTATTTT. Translation gives CASSTSPTDTQYF.

The table lists this clonotype with a few counts. The chain recombines TRBV20-1 with TRBJ2-3; D is perhaps TRBD2 (6 bases). Germline loops: CDR1 DFQATT, CDR2 SNEGSKA (reference sequence). V dropped 5 bases and J dropped 1 base, with 10 bases sitting between them. This CDR3 is built from 13 residues. The CDR3 bases are TGCAGTGCTCAACAGCGGGGCACAGATACGCAGTATTTT. As protein: CSAQQRGTDTQYF.

This clonotype was counted a few times. The rearrangement joins TRBV9 to TRBJ2-1; either TRBD1 or TRBD2 may fit D (6 bases each). The V end was cut by 4 bases, the J end by 0 bases, with 14 bases between. Germline CDR1 is SGDLS and CDR2 is YYNGEE. This CDR3 is 16 amino acids long. This chain's CDR3 is CASSPRGPSSYNEQFF. The CDR3 DNA reads as TGTGCCAGCAGCCCCCGGGGGCCTTCCTCCTACAATGAGCAGTTCTTC.

This clonotype was recorded a few times. The chain carries TRBV20-1 and TRBJ1-1; maybe TRBD1 (6 bases). Germline-derived CDR1 and CDR2 are DFQATT and SNEGSKA (reference sequence). There are 15 residues in the CDR3. V lost 5 bases and J lost 2, with 18 bases in between. The DNA for the CDR3 is TGCAGTGCTTCCGAGGGGGGCTCCTCCAACACTGAAGCTTTCTTT. Translated: CSASEGGSSNTEAFF.

The V gene is TRBV7-2, the J gene TRBJ2-5; D unclear. CDR1 is SGHTA and CDR2 is FQGNSA in the germline V gene. The CDR3 is 13 amino acids. Trimming took off 2 bases at V and 6 bases at J, with 10 bases between the two ends. The CDR3 bases are TGTGCCAGCAGCTTACCCAACTCTAAGACCCAGTACTTC. Protein sequence: CASSLPNSKTQYF.

This clonotype has more than one count but fewer than ten. This rearrangement joins TRBV7-2 to TRBJ2-5; 14 bases are a match to TRBD2. The V gene's germline CDR1 is SGHTA and CDR2 FQGNSA. V trimming: 5 bases; J trimming: 5 bases; junction bases outside the gene matches: 7. CDR3 size: 16 residues. The CDR3 here is CASSRGLAGDGETQYF. CDR3 nucleotides: TGTGCCAGCAGCCGGGGACTAGCGGGAGATGGTGAGACCCAGTACTTC. The full variable domain, with the rest looked up from reference TRBV7-2 and TRBJ2-5, is GAGVSQSPSNKVTEKGKDVELRCDPISGHTALYWYRQSLGQGLEFLIYFQGNSAPDKSGLPSDRFSAERTGGSVSTLTIQRTQQEDSAVYLCASSRGLAGDGETQYFGPGTRLLVL.

The gene calls are TRBV12-3 or TRBV12-4 and TRBJ2-6, with D maybe TRBD2 (6 bases). This CDR3 spans 18 amino acids. The ends were cut back, 8 bases at V and 0 bases at J, with 20 bases in the middle. The CDR3 DNA is TGTGCCAGCGTCTGGGGAGGACGTCGGAGCTCTGGGGCCAACGTCCTGACTTTC. Amino acids: CASVWGGRRSSGANVLTF.

This chain uses TRBV4-2 with TRBJ2-5; D may be TRBD2 (5 bases). The V gene's germline CDR1 is LGHNA and CDR2 YNFKEQ. Deletions cut 1 base from V and 2 bases from J, with 11 bases between. The CDR3 contains 15 residues. This CDR3 is CASSQGGPGQETQYF. CDR3 DNA sequence: TGTGCCAGCAGCCAAGGAGGGCCCGGACAAGAGACCCAGTACTTC.

The V call is TRBV20-1, the J call TRBJ2-7; 12 bases match TRBD2. CDR1 DFQATT and CDR2 SNEGSKA come from the germline V gene (reference sequence). The CDR3 length is 15 residues. The trim removed 6 bases at V and 2 bases at J, leaving 8 bases unmatched. The CDR3 region has the DNA TGCAGTGCCTTATCTCTAGCGGGAGGGGCCTACGAGCAGTACTTC. Translated: CSALSLAGGAYEQYF.

This clonotype has a handful of counts. The CDR3 protein is CASMTPRDELFF. The CDR3 region has the DNA TGTGCCAGCATGACTCCCCGGGACGAGCTGTTTTTT. This sequence joins TRBV28 and TRBJ1-4; the D gene is possibly TRBD1 (5 bases). The CDR3 is 12 amino acids. Trimming cost V 7 bases and J 14 bases, with 17 bases left between them. Germline V gene data show CDR1 as MDHEN and CDR2 as SYDVKM. The full variable domain, its missing parts supplied by reference TRBV28 and TRBJ1-4, is DVKVTQSSRYLVKRTGEKVFLECVQDMDHENMFWYRQDPGLGLRLIYFSYDVKMKEKGDIPEGYSVSREKKERFSLILESASTNQTSMYLCASMTPRDELFFGSGTQLSVL.

This clonotype was detected only a few times. CDR3 sequence (DNA): TGCAGTGCTAGAGCTATAGGACGCTCTGGGGCCAACGTCCTGACTTTC. Amino acid sequence: CSARAIGRSGANVLTF. V gene TRBV20-1 combines with J gene TRBJ2-6; D is undetermined. Trimming took 1 base from V and 0 from J, leaving 10 bases between them. The CDR3 is made up of 16 amino acids. CDR1 and CDR2 (germline): DFQATT, SNEGSKA (reference sequence).

The sample holds a few counts of this clonotype. The chain is built from TRBV4-2 and TRBJ2-5; D perhaps matches TRBD2 (5 bases). Germline loops: CDR1 LGHNA, CDR2 YNFKEQ. V dropped 1 base and J dropped 5 bases, with 8 bases sitting between them. The CDR3 has 13 residues. In DNA, the CDR3 is TGTGCCAGCAGCCAAGGACTAAGCGAGACCCAGTACTTC. Translating gives CASSQGLSETQYF.

This clonotype was counted a few times. V gene TRBV9 combines with J gene TRBJ1-5; 7 bases are shared with TRBD1. Germline loops: CDR1 SGDLS, CDR2 YYNGEE. There are 15 residues in the CDR3. The V and J ends lost 0 bases and 5 bases, in that order; junction bases with no gene match: 5. CDR3 nucleotide sequence: TGTGCCAGCAGCGTAGCCGGGACAGAAGATCAGCCCCAGCATTTT. As protein: CASSVAGTEDQPQHF.

This clonotype was seen a few times. The J gene is TRBJ2-1, the V gene TRBV19; the match to TRBD1 covers 11 bases. In germline, CDR1 is LNHDA, CDR2 SQIVND (reference sequence). J was trimmed by 6 bases and V by 6 bases; bases with no gene match: 4. The CDR3 is 14 residues long. The CDR3 DNA reads TGTGCCAGTAGGTTGGACAGGGGGCGCAATGAGCAGTTCTTC. Translation: CASRLDRGRNEQFF.

This clonotype was recorded a few times. The gene calls are TRBV12-3 or TRBV12-4 and TRBJ1-1; 11 bases align to TRBD1. J gave up 5 bases and V 4 bases, and 3 bases lay outside the gene matches. This CDR3 is built from 14 residues. This CDR3 is CASSSRDRGTEAFF. CDR3 DNA: TGTGCCAGCAGTTCCAGGGACAGGGGGACTGAAGCTTTCTTT.

This clonotype was found many times. V and J are TRBV19 and TRBJ1-5; D is unclear. Germline CDR1 LNHDA, CDR2 SQIVND (reference sequence). Trimming pared 7 bases from V and 5 bases from J, leaving 15 bases between. The CDR3 is 14 residues long. The CDR3 spells CASTLSGLYQPQHF. The DNA of the CDR3 is TGTGCCAGTACGCTATCGGGCCTATATCAGCCCCAGCATTTT.

This clonotype was observed a few times. The rearrangement uses TRBV19 and TRBJ2-7; 7 nucleotides line up with TRBD1. CDR1 is LNHDA, CDR2 SQIVND, per germline (reference sequence). There are 15 residues in the CDR3. The ends lost 5 bases at V and 3 bases at J; junction bases unmatched: 10. The CDR3 reads CASSVLTGASYEQYF. CDR3 in DNA: TGTGCCAGTAGTGTCCTTACAGGGGCCAGCTACGAGCAGTACTTC.

In its sample, this clonotype was seen a few times. The J gene is TRBJ2-3, the V gene TRBV6-5, with D unresolved. This CDR3 spans 17 amino acids. V lost 3 bases and J lost 0, with 16 bases in between. Germline V CDR1 and CDR2: MNHEY, SVGAGI. The CDR3 loop reads CASSYPTDVTSTDTQYF. The CDR3 DNA sequence: TGTGCCAGCAGTTATCCCACCGACGTAACTAGCACAGATACGCAGTATTTT.

This clonotype showed up just a few times. The chain combines TRBV7-2 with TRBJ2-3; 9 bases agree with TRBD2. This CDR3 comprises 13 residues. V lost 4 bases to trimming and J lost 15 bases; unmatched junction nucleotides: 11. Germline CDR1 reads SGHTA; CDR2 reads FQGNSA. CDR3 region: CASSSDSGLALYF. As DNA, the CDR3 is TGTGCCAGCAGCTCAGACTCGGGACTAGCCTTATATTTT.

The chain employs TRBV5-4 and TRBJ1-4, with D possibly TRBD1 on 5 matching bases. CDR1 SGHNT and CDR2 YYREEE come from the germline V gene (reference sequence). The CDR3 runs to 14 residues. The V gene lost 2 bases and the J gene lost 8 bases, with 13 bases spanning the gap. The CDR3 bases are TGTGCCAGCAGCTTTATAGGGGCCGGCGAAAAACTGTTTTTT. Translated, it gives CASSFIGAGEKLFF.

In this sample, this clonotype turned up a few times. This chain joins TRBV5-1 and TRBJ1-2, with D perhaps matching TRBD1 (6 bases). This CDR3 region has 15 residues. V was shortened by 3 bases and J by 4 bases, with 16 bases between the two germline ends. Per germline, CDR1 SGHRS and CDR2 YFSETQ. CDR3 in amino acids: CASSYNQGNSYGYTF. The CDR3 nucleotides read TGCGCCAGCAGCTACAATCAGGGGAACAGCTATGGCTACACCTTC.

This chain links TRBV5-1 with TRBJ2-3; 14 bases match TRBD2. After removal of 3 bases from V and 0 bases from J, the junction contained 6 bases not matched to a gene. Per the germline V gene, CDR1 is SGHRS and CDR2 is YFSETQ. The CDR3 covers 18 residues. CDR3 nucleotides: TGCGCCAGCAGCTACCGGACTAGCGGGAGGACTAGCACAGATACGCAGTATTTT. Its translation is CASSYRTSGRTSTDTQYF.

This clonotype showed up many times. The chain has TRBV27 and TRBJ1-5; the D gene is possibly TRBD1 (5 bases). The CDR3 has 12 amino acids. The germline gives CDR1 MNHEY, CDR2 SMNVEV (reference sequence). Trimming stripped 6 bases from V and 5 bases from J, with 8 bases between. CDR3 nucleotide sequence: TGTGCCAGCAGCGGGGGGGATCAGCCCCAGCATTTT. Translating it yields CASSGGDQPQHF.

This clonotype was counted between two and nine times. The CDR3 DNA reads as TGTGCCAGTAGTATCGGGGGGGATGAAGCTTTCTTT. The encoded protein is CASSIGGDEAFF. The V call is TRBV19, the J call TRBJ1-1, with a tentative D call TRBD1 (5 bases). Trimming took 3 bases from V and 7 from J, leaving 9 bases between them. The germline V gene encodes CDR1 LNHDA and CDR2 SQIVND (reference sequence). The CDR3 totals 12 residues.

Only a few counts were recorded for this clonotype. The chain carries TRBV20-1 and TRBJ2-3; 10 positions match TRBD1. The CDR3 has 15 residues. The V gene end was trimmed by 3 bases and the J gene end by 3 bases; junction bases not matched to a gene: 6. Germline CDR1 DFQATT, CDR2 SNEGSKA (reference sequence). The CDR3 nucleotides are TGCAGTGCTAGGCGGGGACAGGGGACAACAGATACGCAGTATTTT. Encoded protein: CSARRGQGTTDTQYF.